This T cell receptor (beta chain) was recorded in a study of Graves' ophthalmopathy and Graves' hyperthyroidism. About the study: Where ophthalmopathy was absent within 18 months of follow-up, hyperthyroidism was stable.

Turning to this clonotype: The antigen is undetermined.

Whole-study results and caveats: A classifier, a 13-signature model, separated ophthalmopathy from stable hyperthyroidism with about 88% sensitivity and about 83% specificity.

Amplification of TCR beta CDR3 regions used RNA transcripts. RT-PCR was first run with HTBI primers, then multiplex PCR in a second round. TCRdb re-derived calls from the multiplex PCR reads in MiXCR, one entry per CDR3 protein. The top ten clones hold approximately 4.1% of a sample with 450,000 to 600,000 distinct CDR3 sequences, approximately 37% of them seen once. CDR3 length: 12 residues. Germline CDR1 is MNHNS and CDR2 is SASEGT. The specimen sequenced was peripheral blood or thyroid tissue (not recorded which). The rearrangement links TRBV6-1 to TRBJ1-5; 7 nucleotides line up with TRBD1. The TCR comes from an adult man with Graves' hyperthyroidism. The CDR3 spells CAGKPGGQPQHF. The CDR3 DNA follows: TGTGCGGGGAAGCCAGGGGGTCAGCCCCAGCATTTT.